Described below is a single T cell receptor (beta chain) sequence and its context. The sample is drawn from a study of blood T cell repertoires in COVID-19. Looking at the study overall: Collection of acute and convalescent COVID-19 samples took place in the United States, Italy and Spain. From T cells, B-cell-depleted T cells, or PBMCs came the material, which was cDNA or gDNA.

Study processing details: Reference gene primer amplification yielded estimated nucleated cell counts. The repertoire was sequenced with immunoSEQ multiplex PCR; TCRdb's copy has only in-frame clones and lacks some. V, J and clone size are taken as reported in that table, and D and trimming were inferred from the DNA itself. This sample yields about 240,000 clones, of which about nine tenths are seen a single time; approximately 6.2% belongs to the top ten. Germline-derived CDR1 and CDR2 are SGHNT and YENEEA. This CDR3 has 14 residues. Trimming cost V 8 bases and J 7 bases; bases outside gene matches: 9.

V is TRBV11-3 and J is TRBJ1-4; 8 nucleotides agree with TRBD1. This sequence originates from a man in his sixties with acute or convalescent COVID-19. Sample: peripheral blood. For the CDR3, the DNA is TGTGCCAGCGCCCAGGGGGCGTTTAGTGAAAAACTGTTTTTT. This translates into CASAQGAFSEKLFF. The variable domain in full, with the rest retrieved from reference TRBV11-3 and TRBJ1-4, is EAGVVQSPRYKIIEKKQPVAFWCNPISGHNTLYWYLQNLGQGPELLIRYENEEAVDDSQLPKDRFSAERLKGVDSTLKIQPAELGDSAVYLCASAQGAFSEKLFFGSGTQLSVL.